The 11 T cell receptor beta chains below were found in one sample sequenced in a study of T-cell reconstitution after alpha-beta-depleted transplantation in children. Preparation of the TCRbeta library used unique molecular identifiers. MiXCR, applied by TCRdb to the PCR reads, yields one record per CDR3 protein. The table records about 540,000 distinct CDR3 sequences, about 18% of them present only once. Source: PBMCs from the stem cell graft donor, taken from the stem cell graft. These TCRs come from a human donor who donated a stem cell graft to a child with acute lymphoblastic leukemia.

CDR3 sequence: CASSLSGRDGYTF. CDR3 DNA: TGTGCCAGCAGCTTATCAGGGCGTGATGGCTACACCTTC. This chain joins TRBV7-9 and TRBJ1-2; possible D gene TRBD1, 5 bases. Germline CDR1 reads SEHNR; CDR2 reads FQNEAQ (reference sequence). The CDR3 is made up of 13 amino acids. Trimming took off 2 bases at V and 6 bases at J, with 10 bases between the two ends.

The V gene is TRBV7-8, the J gene TRBJ1-2, with unresolved D. The CDR3 runs 12 residues. V lost 5 bases to trimming and J lost 8 bases, with 12 bases between them. In germline, CDR1 is SGHVS, CDR2 FQNEAQ. CDR3 nucleotides: TGTGCCAGCAGCCTTTGGACCGAAGGCTACACCTTC. Amino acid sequence: CASSLWTEGYTF. The variable domain in full, completed from reference TRBV7-8 and TRBJ1-2, reads GAGVSQSPRYKVAKRGQDVALRCDPISGHVSLFWYQQALGQGPEFLTYFQNEAQLDKSGLPSDRFFAERPEGSVSTLKIQRTQQEDSAVYLCASSLWTEGYTFGSGTRLTVV.

The gene calls are TRBV6-1 and TRBJ2-3, with 12 nucleotides matching TRBD2. CDR1 and CDR2 (germline): MNHNS, SASEGT. V dropped 6 bases and J dropped 7; count of bases not matched to a gene: 5. This CDR3 region has 14 residues. The CDR3 DNA reads TGTGCCAGCAGAACTAGCGGGAGGCCGCATACGCAGTATTTT. Residues: CASRTSGRPHTQYF.

This clonotype was detected a few times. The chain joins TRBV10-3 to TRBJ2-2; TRBD2 aligns across 7 bases. Trimming removed 8 bases from V and 0 bases from J; junction bases left unmatched: 6. This CDR3 region has 15 residues. Germline CDR1 and CDR2: ENHRY and SYGVKD. The CDR3 DNA reads as TGTGCCATCCCTACGGGAGGTGCGAACACCGGGGAGCTGTTTTTT. It is translated as CAIPTGGANTGELFF.

This clonotype was found a few times. The V and J genes are TRBV2 and TRBJ2-3; 9 bases line up with TRBD2. The germline gives CDR1 SNHLY, CDR2 FYNNEI. J was trimmed by 2 bases and V by 11 bases; bases with no gene match: 11. The CDR3 loop spans 15 amino acids. The DNA for the CDR3 is TGTGCCTCCAACGCCCTAGCGGGACTCACAGATACGCAGTATTTT. It is translated as CASNALAGLTDTQYF.

V is TRBV20-1 and J is TRBJ2-5; possible D gene TRBD2, 7 bases. Germline loops: CDR1 DFQATT, CDR2 SNEGSKA (reference sequence). Trimming shortened V by 0 bases and J by 2 bases, and 22 bases separated the two germline ends. The CDR3 has 18 amino acids. CDR3 bases: TGCAGTGCTAGAGATCTTCTCCGCGGGGGCGGGATACAAGAGACCCAGTACTTC. Translation gives CSARDLLRGGGIQETQYF.

This clonotype was observed once. The genes are TRBV6-5 and TRBJ2-7, with D hard to call. This CDR3 is built from 15 residues. V lost 2 bases and J 2 bases, leaving 13 bases between the germline ends. The germline V gene has CDR1 MNHEY and CDR2 SVGAGI. Here the CDR3 DNA reads TGTGCCAGCAGTTACGCGCCAATGGGAACCTACGAGCAGTACTTC. Translating it yields CASSYAPMGTYEQYF.

This clonotype was observed a few times. The chain recombines TRBV27 with TRBJ2-1; possible D gene TRBD1, 5 bases. Trimming removed 3 bases at V and 8 bases at J, with 14 bases between. This CDR3 spans 14 amino acids. CDR1 is MNHEY and CDR2 is SMNVEV in the germline V gene (reference sequence). The CDR3 protein is CASSFGQGFDEQFF. The CDR3 region has the DNA TGTGCCAGCAGTTTCGGCCAGGGTTTCGATGAGCAGTTCTTC.

This clonotype was picked up a small number of times. The CDR3 loop reads CATSRAPTGYGYTF. The CDR3 DNA is TGTGCCACCAGCAGAGCTCCAACCGGGTATGGCTACACCTTC. The chain recombines TRBV15 with TRBJ1-2; D call uncertain. CDR3 length: 14 amino acids. The V end lost 1 base, the J end lost 5 bases, and 11 bases lay between the germline ends. Per germline, CDR1 LNHNV and CDR2 YYDKDF (reference sequence).

This clonotype was counted between two and nine times. This chain connects TRBV29-1 to TRBJ2-7; D is perhaps TRBD1 (6 bases). With 5 bases removed from V and 6 bases from J, the gap between germline ends came to 17 bases. Looked up from germline, CDR1 is SQVTM and CDR2 is ANQGSEA. The CDR3 is 13 residues long. The CDR3 loop is CSVYIPGQFEQYF. In nucleotides, the CDR3 is TGCAGCGTTTACATCCCTGGACAGTTCGAGCAGTACTTC.

V and J are TRBV12-3 or TRBV12-4 and TRBJ2-1, with 9 nucleotides matching TRBD2. The J segment lost 8 bases and the V segment lost 5 bases, leaving 4 bases of the junction unmatched. CDR3 length: 13 residues. The CDR3 DNA reads TGTGCCAGCAGTCCCTTAGCGGGAGATGAGCAGTTCTTC. Its translation: CASSPLAGDEQFF.